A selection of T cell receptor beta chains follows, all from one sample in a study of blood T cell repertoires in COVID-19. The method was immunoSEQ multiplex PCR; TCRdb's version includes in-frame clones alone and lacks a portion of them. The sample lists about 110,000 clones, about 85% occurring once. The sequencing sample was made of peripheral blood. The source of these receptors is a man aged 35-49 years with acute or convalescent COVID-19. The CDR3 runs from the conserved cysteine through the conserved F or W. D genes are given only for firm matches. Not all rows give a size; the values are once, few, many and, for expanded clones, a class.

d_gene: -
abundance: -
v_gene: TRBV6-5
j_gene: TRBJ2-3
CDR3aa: CASSYSSRDTQYF
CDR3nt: TGTGCCAGCAGTTACTCGAGTCGTGATACGCAGTATTTT

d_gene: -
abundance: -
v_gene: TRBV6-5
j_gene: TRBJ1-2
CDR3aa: CASRRVIGYGYTF
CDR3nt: TGTGCCAGCAGGAGGGTGATCGGGTATGGCTACACCTTC

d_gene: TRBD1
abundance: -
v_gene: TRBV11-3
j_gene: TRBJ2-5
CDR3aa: CASSPDREETQYF
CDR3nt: TGTGCCAGCAGCCCTGACAGGGAAGAGACCCAGTACTTC

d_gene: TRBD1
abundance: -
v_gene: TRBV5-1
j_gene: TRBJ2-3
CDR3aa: CASSLAFLTGGADTQYF
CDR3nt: TGCGCCAGCAGCTTGGCCTTCCTGACAGGGGGCGCGGATACGCAGTATTTT

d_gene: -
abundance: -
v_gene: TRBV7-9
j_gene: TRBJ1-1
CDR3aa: CASSLAGGGRTEAFF
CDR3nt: TGTGCCAGCAGCTTAGCGGGAGGGGGAAGGACTGAAGCTTTCTTT

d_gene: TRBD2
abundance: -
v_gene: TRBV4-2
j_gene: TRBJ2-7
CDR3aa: CASSQAGGPSYEQYF
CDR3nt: TGTGCCAGCAGCCAAGCGGGGGGGCCCTCCTACGAGCAGTACTTC

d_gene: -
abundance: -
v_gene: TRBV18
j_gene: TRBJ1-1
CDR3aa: CASSGQPNTEAFF
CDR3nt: TGTGCCAGCTCAGGACAGCCGAACACTGAAGCTTTCTTT

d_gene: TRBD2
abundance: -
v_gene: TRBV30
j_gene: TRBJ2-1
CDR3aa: CAWSGGRLAGARYYNEQFF
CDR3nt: TGTGCCTGGAGTGGGGGACGGCTAGCGGGGGCCCGCTACTACAATGAGCAGTTCTTC

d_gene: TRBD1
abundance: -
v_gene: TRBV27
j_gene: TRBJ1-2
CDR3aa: CASTDRGYGYTF
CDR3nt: TGTGCCAGCACCGACAGGGGCTATGGCTACACCTTC

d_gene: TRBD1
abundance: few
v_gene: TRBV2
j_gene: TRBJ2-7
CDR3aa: CASRGQGTTYEQYF
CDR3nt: TGTGCCAGCAGAGGACAGGGGACTACCTACGAGCAGTACTTC